This TCR beta chain was sequenced during a study of blood T cell repertoires in COVID-19. The wider study: Whether acute or convalescent, the COVID-19 samples came from the United States, Italy and Spain. PBMCs, B-cell-depleted T cells, or T cells were the source of the cDNA or gDNA that made up the material.

CDR1 is SGHRS and CDR2 is YFSETQ in the germline V gene. Trimming cost V 1 base and J 6 bases, with 13 bases left between them. The CDR3 totals 14 residues. Methods used by the authors: Amplification of reference gene primers provided the estimated nucleated cell counts. Clones were read by immunoSEQ multiplex PCR, and TCRdb kept only the in-frame ones, dropping some. V and J calls and clone size are those listed in that table; D and trimming were worked out from the DNA. This sample has more than 250,000 clones, with 75% to 90% found just once. This clone was seen a single time. Patients in Seattle were enrolled during active infection, then followed longitudinally.

Sequenced material: peripheral blood. The sequence derives from a woman in her forties or fifties with COVID-19, enrolled during active disease. The V and J genes are TRBV5-1 and TRBJ1-2; D gene uncertain. The CDR3 sequence is CASSLLQTGNGYTF. The CDR3 DNA follows: TGCGCCAGCAGCTTGCTCCAGACCGGGAATGGCTACACCTTC.